This TCR beta chain was obtained from a study of identical twins. TCRdb passed the 5' RACE reads through MiXCR, listing each CDR3 protein once. Counted here are under 800,000 distinct CDR3 sequences, 21% occurring once; the ten biggest clones make up more than 4%. CDR1 and CDR2 (germline): PRHDT, FYEKMQ (reference sequence). This CDR3 has 19 residues. After removal of 5 bases from V and 0 bases from J, the junction contained 13 bases not matched to a gene. The sample also formed part of further work on T cells expressing NK-cell markers.

The clonotype was recovered from a woman younger than 30 in good health. The sample taken for sequencing was PBMCs. The V and J genes are TRBV13 and TRBJ2-1; 10 bases fit TRBD1. The CDR3 here is CASSVRDRGSPVSYNEQFF. CDR3 bases: TGTGCCAGCAGCGTCCGGGACAGGGGATCCCCCGTCTCCTACAATGAGCAGTTCTTC.